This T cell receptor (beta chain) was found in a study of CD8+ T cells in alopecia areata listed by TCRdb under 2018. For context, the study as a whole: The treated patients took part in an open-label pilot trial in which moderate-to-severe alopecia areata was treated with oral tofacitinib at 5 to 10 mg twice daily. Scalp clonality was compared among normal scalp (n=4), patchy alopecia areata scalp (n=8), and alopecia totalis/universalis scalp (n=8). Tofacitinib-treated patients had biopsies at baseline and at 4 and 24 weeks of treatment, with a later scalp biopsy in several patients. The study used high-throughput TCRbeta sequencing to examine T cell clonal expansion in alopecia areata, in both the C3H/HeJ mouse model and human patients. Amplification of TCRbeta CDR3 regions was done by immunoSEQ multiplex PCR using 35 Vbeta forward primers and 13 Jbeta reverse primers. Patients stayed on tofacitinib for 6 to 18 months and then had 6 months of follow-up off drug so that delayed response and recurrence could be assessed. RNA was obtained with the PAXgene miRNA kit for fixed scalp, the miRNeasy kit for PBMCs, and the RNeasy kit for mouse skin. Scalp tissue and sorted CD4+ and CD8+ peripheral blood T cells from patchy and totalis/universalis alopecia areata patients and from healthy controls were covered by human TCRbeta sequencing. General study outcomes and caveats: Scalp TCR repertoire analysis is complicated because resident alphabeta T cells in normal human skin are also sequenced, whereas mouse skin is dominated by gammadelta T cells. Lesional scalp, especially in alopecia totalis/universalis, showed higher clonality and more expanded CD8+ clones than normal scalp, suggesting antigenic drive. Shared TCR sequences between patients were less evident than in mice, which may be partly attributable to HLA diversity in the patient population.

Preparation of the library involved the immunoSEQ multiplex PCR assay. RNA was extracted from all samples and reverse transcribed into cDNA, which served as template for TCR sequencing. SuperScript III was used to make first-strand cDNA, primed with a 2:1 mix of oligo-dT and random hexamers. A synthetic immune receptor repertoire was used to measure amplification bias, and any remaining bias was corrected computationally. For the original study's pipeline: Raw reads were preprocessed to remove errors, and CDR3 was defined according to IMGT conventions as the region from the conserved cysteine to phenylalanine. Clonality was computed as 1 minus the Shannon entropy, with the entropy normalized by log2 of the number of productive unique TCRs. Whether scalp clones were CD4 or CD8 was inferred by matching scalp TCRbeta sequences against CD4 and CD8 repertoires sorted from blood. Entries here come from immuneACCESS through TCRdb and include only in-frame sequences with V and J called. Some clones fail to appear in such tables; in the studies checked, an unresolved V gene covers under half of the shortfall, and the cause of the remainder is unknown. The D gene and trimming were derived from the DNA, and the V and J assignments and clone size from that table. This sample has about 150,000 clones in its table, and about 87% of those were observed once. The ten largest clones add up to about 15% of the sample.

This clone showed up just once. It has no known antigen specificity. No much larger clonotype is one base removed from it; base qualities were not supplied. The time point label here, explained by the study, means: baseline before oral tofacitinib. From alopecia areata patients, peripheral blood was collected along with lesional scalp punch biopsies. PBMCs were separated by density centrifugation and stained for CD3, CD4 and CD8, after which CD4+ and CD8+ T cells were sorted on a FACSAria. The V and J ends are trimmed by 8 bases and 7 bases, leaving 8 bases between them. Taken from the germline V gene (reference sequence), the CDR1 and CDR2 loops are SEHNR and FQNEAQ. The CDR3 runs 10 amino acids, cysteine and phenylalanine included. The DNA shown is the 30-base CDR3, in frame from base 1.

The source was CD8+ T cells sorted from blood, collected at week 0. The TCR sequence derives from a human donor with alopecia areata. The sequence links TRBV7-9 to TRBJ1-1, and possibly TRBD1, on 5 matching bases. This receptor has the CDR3 CASARGEAFF. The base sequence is TGTGCCAGCGCGAGGGGTGAAGCTTTCTTT.